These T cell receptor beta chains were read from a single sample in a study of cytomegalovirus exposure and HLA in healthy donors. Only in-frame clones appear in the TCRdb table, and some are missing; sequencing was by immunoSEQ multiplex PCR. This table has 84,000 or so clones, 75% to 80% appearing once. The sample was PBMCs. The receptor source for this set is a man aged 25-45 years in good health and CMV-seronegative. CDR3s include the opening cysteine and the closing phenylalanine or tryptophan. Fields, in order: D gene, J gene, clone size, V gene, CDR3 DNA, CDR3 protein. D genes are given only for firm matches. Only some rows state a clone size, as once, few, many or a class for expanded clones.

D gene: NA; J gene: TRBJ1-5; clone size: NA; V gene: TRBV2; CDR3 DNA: TGTGCCAGCAGTGAAAGTACAGCCGGCAATCAGCCCCAGCATTTT; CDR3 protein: CASSESTAGNQPQHF
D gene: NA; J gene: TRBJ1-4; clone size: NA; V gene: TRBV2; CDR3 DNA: TGTGCCAGCAGTGTAGGCGGGGGTGATGAAAAACTGTTTTTT; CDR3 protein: CASSVGGGDEKLFF
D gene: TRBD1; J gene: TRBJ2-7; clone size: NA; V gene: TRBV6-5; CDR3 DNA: TGTGCCAGCAGTTTCCGGGACAGGGGAGGCGAGCAGTACTTC; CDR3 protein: CASSFRDRGGEQYF
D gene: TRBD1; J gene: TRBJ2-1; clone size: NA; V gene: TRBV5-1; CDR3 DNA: TGCGCCAGCAGTTTAGATTCCGACAGGGGATACTACAATGAGCAGTTCTTC; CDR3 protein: CASSLDSDRGYYNEQFF
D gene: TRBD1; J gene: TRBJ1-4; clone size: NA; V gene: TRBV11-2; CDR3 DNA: TGTGCCAGCAGCAAGCGAATACAGGGGGCATCGTTTGAAAAACTGTTTTTT; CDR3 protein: CASSKRIQGASFEKLFF
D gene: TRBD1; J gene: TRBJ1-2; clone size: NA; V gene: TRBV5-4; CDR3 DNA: TGTGCCAGCAGCTTGGCCGGGACAGGGGATGGCTACACCTTC; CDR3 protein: CASSLAGTGDGYTF
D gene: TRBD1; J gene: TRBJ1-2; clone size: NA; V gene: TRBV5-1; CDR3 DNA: TGCGCCAGCAGCATTGGGACAGATCCTAACTATGGCTACACCTTC; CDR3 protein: CASSIGTDPNYGYTF
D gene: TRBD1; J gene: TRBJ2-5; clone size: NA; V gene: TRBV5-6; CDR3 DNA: TGTGCCAGCAGGTACTTGGGACAGGGACACCAAGAGACCCAGTACTTC; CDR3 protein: CASRYLGQGHQETQYF
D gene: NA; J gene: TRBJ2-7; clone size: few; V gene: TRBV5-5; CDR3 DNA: TGTGCCAGCAGCTTTGGAAGGGGATTTGGCTACGAGCAGTACTTC; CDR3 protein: CASSFGRGFGYEQYF
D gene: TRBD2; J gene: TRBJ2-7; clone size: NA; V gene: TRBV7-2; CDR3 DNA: TGTGCCAGCAGCTTAGGGACTAGCGGCTCCTACGAGCAGTACTTC; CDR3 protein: CASSLGTSGSYEQYF
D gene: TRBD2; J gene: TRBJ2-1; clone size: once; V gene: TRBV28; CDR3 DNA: TGTGCCAGCAGGCGGACTAGCGGGAGGGCCTTGAACAATGAGCAGTTCTTC; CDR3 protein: CASRRTSGRALNNEQFF
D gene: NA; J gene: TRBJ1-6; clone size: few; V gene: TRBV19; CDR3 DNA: TGTGCCATCGGGGAGGGAAGCGGTAGATCACCCCTCCACTTT; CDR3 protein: CAIGEGSGRSPLHF
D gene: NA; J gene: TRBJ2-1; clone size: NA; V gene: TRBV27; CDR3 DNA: TGTGCCAGCAGTTTACTCGTGAGGGTGGAAGGTTCAAGAAAGTACAATGAGCAGTTCTTC; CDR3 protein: CASSLLVRVEGSRKYNEQFF
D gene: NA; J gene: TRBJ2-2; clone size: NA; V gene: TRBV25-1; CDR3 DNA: TGTGCCAGCAGCCCCTCGAACACCGGGGAGCTGTTTTTT; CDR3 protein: CASSPSNTGELFF
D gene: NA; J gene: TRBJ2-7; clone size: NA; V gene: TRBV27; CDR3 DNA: TGTGCCAGCCGGCCCCAAATTGCGGCGGTATCCTACGAGCAGTACTTC; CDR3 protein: CASRPQIAAVSYEQYF
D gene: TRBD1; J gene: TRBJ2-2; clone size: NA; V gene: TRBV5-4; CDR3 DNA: TGTGCCAGCAGCCCGGGGACAGGGAAGACCGGGGAGCTGTTTTTT; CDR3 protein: CASSPGTGKTGELFF
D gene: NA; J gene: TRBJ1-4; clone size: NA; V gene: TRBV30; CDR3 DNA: TGTGCCTGGACTAACCACCAAACTAATGAAAAACTGTTTTTT; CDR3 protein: CAWTNHQTNEKLFF
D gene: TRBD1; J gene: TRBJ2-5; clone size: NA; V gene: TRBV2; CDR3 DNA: TGTGCCAGCAATTGGGACAGAGAGACCCAGTACTTC; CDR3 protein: CASNWDRETQYF
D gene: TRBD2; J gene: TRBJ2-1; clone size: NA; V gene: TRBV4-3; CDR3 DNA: TGCGCCAGCAGCCCCCTGGGAGCGGGGGCGAATGAGCAGTTCTTC; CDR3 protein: CASSPLGAGANEQFF
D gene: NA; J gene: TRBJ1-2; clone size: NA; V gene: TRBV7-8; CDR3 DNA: TGTGCCAGCAGCTTAGGTTCCGCTAACTATGGCTACACCTTC; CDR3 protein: CASSLGSANYGYTF
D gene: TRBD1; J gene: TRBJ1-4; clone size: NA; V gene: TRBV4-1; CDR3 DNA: TGCGCCAGCAGCCAGGCAGGGGGCGGAGAAAAACTGTTTTTT; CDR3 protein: CASSQAGGGEKLFF
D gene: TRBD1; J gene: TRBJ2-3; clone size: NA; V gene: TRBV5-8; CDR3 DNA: TGTGCCAGCAGCTTGGAGGGGGCGCGGACAGATACGCAGTATTTT; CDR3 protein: CASSLEGARTDTQYF
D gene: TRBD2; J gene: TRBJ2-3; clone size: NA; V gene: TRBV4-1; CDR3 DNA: TGCGCCAGCAGCTACCGACTAGCGGGAGAGAACACAGATACGCAGTATTTT; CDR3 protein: CASSYRLAGENTDTQYF
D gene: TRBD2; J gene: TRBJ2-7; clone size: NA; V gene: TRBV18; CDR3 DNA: TGTGCCAGCTCACCACCCGCTGCGGGAGTGTCCTCCGAGCAGTACTTC; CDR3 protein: CASSPPAAGVSSEQYF
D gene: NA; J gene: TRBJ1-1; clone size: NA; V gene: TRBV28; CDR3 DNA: TGTGCCAGCAGTCTACCCCCCGGTTCAAACACTGAAGCTTTCTTT; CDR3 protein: CASSLPPGSNTEAFF
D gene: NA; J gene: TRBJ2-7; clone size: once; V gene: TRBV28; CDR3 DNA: TGTGCCAGCAGTTTAGGACAGAACTACGAGCAGTACTTC; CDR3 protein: CASSLGQNYEQYF
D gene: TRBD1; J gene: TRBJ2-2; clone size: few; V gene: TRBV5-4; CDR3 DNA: TGTGCCAGCAGCATCTACAGGGGCTCTAACACCGGGGAGCTGTTTTTT; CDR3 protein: CASSIYRGSNTGELFF
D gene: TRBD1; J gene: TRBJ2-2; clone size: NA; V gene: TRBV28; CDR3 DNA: TGTGCCAGCAGTTTAACAGACAGGGGGCGCGTCGGGGAGCTGTTTTTT; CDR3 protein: CASSLTDRGRVGELFF
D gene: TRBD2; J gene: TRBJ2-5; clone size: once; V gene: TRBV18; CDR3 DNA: TGTGCCAGCTCCCCACGGACTAGCGGGGGCGGGAGGCAAGAGACCCAGTACTTC; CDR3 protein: CASSPRTSGGGRQETQYF
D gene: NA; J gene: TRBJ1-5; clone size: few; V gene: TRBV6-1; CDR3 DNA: TGTGCCAGCAGTGAAAGGAAGAGAACAGATTCCCAGCATTTT; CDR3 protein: CASSERKRTDSQHF
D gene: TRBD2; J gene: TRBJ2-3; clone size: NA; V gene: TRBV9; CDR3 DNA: TGTGCCAGCAGCGTGGTAGCGGGTGGTTCAAATACGCAGTATTTT; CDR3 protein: CASSVVAGGSNTQYF
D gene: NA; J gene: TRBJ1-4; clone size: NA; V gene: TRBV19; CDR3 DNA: TGTGCCAGTAGTATATCAGGGGCCTTGGGTTCTGAAAAACTGTTTTTT; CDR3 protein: CASSISGALGSEKLFF
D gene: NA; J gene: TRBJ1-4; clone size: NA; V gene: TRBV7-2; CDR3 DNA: TGTGCCAGCAGCTTCGGGAAATCCAATGAAAAACTGTTTTTT; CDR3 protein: CASSFGKSNEKLFF
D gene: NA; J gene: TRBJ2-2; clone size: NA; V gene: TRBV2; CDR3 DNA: TGTGCCAGCACCGAGGGTACGGGTCACACCGGGGAGCTGTTTTTT; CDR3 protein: CASTEGTGHTGELFF
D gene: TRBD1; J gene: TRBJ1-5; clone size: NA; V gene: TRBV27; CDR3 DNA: TGTGCCAGCAGTCCGGGGACAGGGGGCAACCAGCCCCAGCATTTT; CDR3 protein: CASSPGTGGNQPQHF
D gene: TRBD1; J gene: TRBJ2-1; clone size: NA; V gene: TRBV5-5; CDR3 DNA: TGTGCCAGCAGCTTGGCGGGACAGAGTTACAATGAGCAGTTCTTC; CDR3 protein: CASSLAGQSYNEQFF
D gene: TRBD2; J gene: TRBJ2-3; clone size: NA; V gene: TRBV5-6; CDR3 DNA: TGTGCCAGCAGCCAGGGACTAGCGGCAGATACGCAGTATTTT; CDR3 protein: CASSQGLAADTQYF
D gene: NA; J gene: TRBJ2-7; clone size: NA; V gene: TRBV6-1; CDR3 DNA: TGTGCCAGCATGACTAGATCCCTCGAGCAGTACTTC; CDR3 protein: CASMTRSLEQYF
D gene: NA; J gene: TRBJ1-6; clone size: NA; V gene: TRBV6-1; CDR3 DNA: TGTGCCAGCAGTGAACATTTAACGGTCTCACCCCTCCACTTT; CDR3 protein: CASSEHLTVSPLHF
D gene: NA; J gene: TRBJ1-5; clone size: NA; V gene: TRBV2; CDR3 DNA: TGTGCCAGCAGCTTTCGTAGACAGCCCCAGCATTTT; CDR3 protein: CASSFRRQPQHF
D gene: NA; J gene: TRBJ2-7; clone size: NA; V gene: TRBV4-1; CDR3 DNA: TGCGCCAGCAGCCAAGATAAACGAGGGTACGGGGGCGAGCAGTACTTC; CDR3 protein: CASSQDKRGYGGEQYF
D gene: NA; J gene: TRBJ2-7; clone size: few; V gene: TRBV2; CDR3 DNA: TGTGCCAGCAGTGAAAGCACTAGTGTCTACGAGCAGTACTTC; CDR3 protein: CASSESTSVYEQYF
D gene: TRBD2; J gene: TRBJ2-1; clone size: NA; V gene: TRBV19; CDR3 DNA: TGTGCCAGTAGTTCCTTGGCGGGAGGGAGGGGAAATGAGCAGTTCTTC; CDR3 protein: CASSSLAGGRGNEQFF
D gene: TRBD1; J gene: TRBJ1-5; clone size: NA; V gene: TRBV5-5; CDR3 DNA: TGTGCCAGCAACGTGGGACAGGGGATCGGAAGCAATCAGCCCCAGCATTTT; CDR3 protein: CASNVGQGIGSNQPQHF
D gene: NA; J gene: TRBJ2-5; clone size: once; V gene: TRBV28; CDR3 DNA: TGTGCCAGCAGTTTGCCGACGGCCGGGAGAAGGGAGACCCAGTACTTC; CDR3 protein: CASSLPTAGRRETQYF
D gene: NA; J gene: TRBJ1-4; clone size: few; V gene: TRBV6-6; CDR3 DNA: TGTGCCAGCAGTTCCGGGACAAGAGCAACTAATGAAAAACTGTTTTTT; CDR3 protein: CASSSGTRATNEKLFF
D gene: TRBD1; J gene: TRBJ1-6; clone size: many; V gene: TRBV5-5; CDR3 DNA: TGTGCCAGCAGCTTGGGACAGGGCAATTCACCCCTCCACTTT; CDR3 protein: CASSLGQGNSPLHF
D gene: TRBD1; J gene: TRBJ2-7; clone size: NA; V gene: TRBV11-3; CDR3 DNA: TGTGCCAGCAGCTCCCGGACAGGGGGTTACGAGCAGTACTTC; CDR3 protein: CASSSRTGGYEQYF
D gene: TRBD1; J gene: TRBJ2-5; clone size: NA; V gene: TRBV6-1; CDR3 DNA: TGTGCCAGCAGTGAAGCTTGGGGGACAGGTCAAGAGACCCAGTACTTC; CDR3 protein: CASSEAWGTGQETQYF
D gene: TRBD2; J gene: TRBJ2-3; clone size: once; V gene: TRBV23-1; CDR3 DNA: TGCGCCAGCAGTAAGGGACTAGCGGGAGACCAAGATACGCAGTATTTT; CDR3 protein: CASSKGLAGDQDTQYF
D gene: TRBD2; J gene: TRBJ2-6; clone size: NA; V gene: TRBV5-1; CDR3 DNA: TGCGCCAGCAGCCCCCTAGCGGGAGAAACAAGCTCTGGGGCCAACGTCCTGACTTTC; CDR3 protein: CASSPLAGETSSGANVLTF
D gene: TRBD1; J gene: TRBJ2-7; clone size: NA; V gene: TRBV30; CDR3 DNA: TGTGCCTGGAGTGCCCGGGACAGGGGCTACGAGCAGTACTTC; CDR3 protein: CAWSARDRGYEQYF
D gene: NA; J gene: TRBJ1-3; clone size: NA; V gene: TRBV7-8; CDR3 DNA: TGTGCCAGCAGCCTACAGAGTTCCTCTGGAAACACCATATATTTT; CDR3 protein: CASSLQSSSGNTIYF
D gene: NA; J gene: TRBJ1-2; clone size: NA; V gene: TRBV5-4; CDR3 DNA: TGTGCCAGCAGCTTGCCGGCAGCGGGAGACTATGGCTACACCTTC; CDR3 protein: CASSLPAAGDYGYTF
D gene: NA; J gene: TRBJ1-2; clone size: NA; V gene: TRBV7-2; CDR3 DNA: TGTGCCAGCAGCTTACTATCCCAGGTGGGACTATATGGCTACACCTTC; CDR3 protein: CASSLLSQVGLYGYTF
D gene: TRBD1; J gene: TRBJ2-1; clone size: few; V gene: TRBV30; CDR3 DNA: TGTGCCCTTGGGACAGTGGGGATAAATGAGCAGTTCTTC; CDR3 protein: CALGTVGINEQFF
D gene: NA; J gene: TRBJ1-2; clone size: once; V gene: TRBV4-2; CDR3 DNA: TGTGCCAGCAGCCCCAAGACAGAAAACTATGGCTACACCTTC; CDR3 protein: CASSPKTENYGYTF
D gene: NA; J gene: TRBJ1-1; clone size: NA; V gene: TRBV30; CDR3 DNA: TGTGCCTGGAGGACCAAAACAGGTCTTGGTGAAGCTTTCTTT; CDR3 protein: CAWRTKTGLGEAFF
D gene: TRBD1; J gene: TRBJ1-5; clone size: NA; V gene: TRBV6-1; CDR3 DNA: TGTGCCAGCAGTGAAGGACAGGGGCCTCAGCCCCAGCATTTT; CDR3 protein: CASSEGQGPQPQHF
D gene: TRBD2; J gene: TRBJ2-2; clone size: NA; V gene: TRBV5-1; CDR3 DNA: TGCGCCAGCAGACTGATAGCGGGAGGCAACACCGGGGAGCTGTTTTTT; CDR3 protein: CASRLIAGGNTGELFF